A selection of T cell receptor beta chains follows, all from one sample in a study of cytotoxic CD8 clonotypes in ibrutinib-treated CLL. Assay: immunoSEQ multiplex PCR; the TCRdb copy retains only in-frame clones and omits some. The table includes some 130,000 clones, under 90% detected once. The sample in question was PBMCs, obtained after 24 months of ibrutinib treatment. These receptors originate from a human donor with chronic lymphocytic leukemia. Each CDR3 is given with its conserved first and last residue.

V gene: TRBV19; J gene: TRBJ1-2; CDR3 protein: CASRTGTGFSVRSGYTF
V gene: TRBV2; J gene: TRBJ2-1; CDR3 protein: CASSEGQGFYNEQFF
V gene: TRBV7-9; J gene: TRBJ2-5; CDR3 protein: CASSGSGWGETQYF
V gene: TRBV19; J gene: TRBJ2-7; CDR3 protein: CASSPALDTTYEQYF
V gene: TRBV29-1; J gene: TRBJ1-2; CDR3 protein: CSVEGTMQQVSYGYTF
V gene: TRBV4-2; J gene: TRBJ1-1; CDR3 protein: CASSQDLRGQEGFSDTEAFF
V gene: TRBV19; J gene: TRBJ2-5; CDR3 protein: CASSITGQGRVTQYF
V gene: TRBV7-9; J gene: TRBJ1-2; CDR3 protein: CASSLDAWDGYTF
V gene: TRBV10-2; J gene: TRBJ1-3; CDR3 protein: CASRSDPGNTIYF
V gene: TRBV5-1; J gene: TRBJ1-6; CDR3 protein: CASSLPSSGTGLDSPLHF
V gene: TRBV30; J gene: TRBJ2-7; CDR3 protein: CAWNRGPLSYEQYF
V gene: TRBV9; J gene: TRBJ2-1; CDR3 protein: CASSGDSSYNEQFF
V gene: TRBV19; J gene: TRBJ2-5; CDR3 protein: CASSIGAFETQYF
V gene: TRBV5-1; J gene: TRBJ2-6; CDR3 protein: CASSQGTASGANVLTF
V gene: TRBV5-8; J gene: TRBJ1-2; CDR3 protein: CASSHLLEGGGYTF
V gene: TRBV2; J gene: TRBJ2-7; CDR3 protein: CASRQGLRPDEQYF
V gene: TRBV6-5; J gene: TRBJ1-4; CDR3 protein: CASSYHGTGEREKLFF
V gene: TRBV19; J gene: TRBJ2-1; CDR3 protein: CASSTFGYNEQFF
V gene: TRBV6-5; J gene: TRBJ2-5; CDR3 protein: CASSDDRGGQETQYF
V gene: TRBV9; J gene: TRBJ1-3; CDR3 protein: CASSGGSGQGASGNTIYF
V gene: TRBV2; J gene: TRBJ1-5; CDR3 protein: CASTTYGGKSNQPQHF
V gene: TRBV28; J gene: TRBJ1-2; CDR3 protein: CASSSGTQGYTF
V gene: TRBV11-3; J gene: TRBJ2-1; CDR3 protein: CASSYGTGNYNEQFF
V gene: TRBV6-5; J gene: TRBJ1-2; CDR3 protein: CASLSRVSNYGYTF
V gene: TRBV7-9; J gene: TRBJ1-1; CDR3 protein: CASSLVSTEAFF
V gene: TRBV9; J gene: TRBJ2-7; CDR3 protein: CASSGGGNSYEQYF
V gene: TRBV16; J gene: TRBJ2-5; CDR3 protein: CASSQGQGPWETQYF